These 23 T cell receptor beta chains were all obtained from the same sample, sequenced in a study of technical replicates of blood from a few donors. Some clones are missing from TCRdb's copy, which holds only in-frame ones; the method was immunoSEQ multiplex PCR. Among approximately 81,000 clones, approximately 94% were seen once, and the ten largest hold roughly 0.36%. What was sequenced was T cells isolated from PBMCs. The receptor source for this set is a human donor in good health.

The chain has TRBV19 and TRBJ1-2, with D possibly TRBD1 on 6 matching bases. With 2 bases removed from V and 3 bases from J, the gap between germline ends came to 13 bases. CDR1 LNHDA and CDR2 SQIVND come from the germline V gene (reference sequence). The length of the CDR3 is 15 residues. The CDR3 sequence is CASSIPLGGHYGYTF. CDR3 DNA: TGTGCCAGTAGTATACCCCTCGGGGGGCACTATGGCTACACCTTC.

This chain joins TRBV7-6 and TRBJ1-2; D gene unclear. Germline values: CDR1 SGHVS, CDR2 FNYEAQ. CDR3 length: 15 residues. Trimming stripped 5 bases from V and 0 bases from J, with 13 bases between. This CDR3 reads CASSPSGLTNYGYTF. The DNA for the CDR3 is TGTGCCAGCAGCCCGAGCGGGCTCACTAACTATGGCTACACCTTC.

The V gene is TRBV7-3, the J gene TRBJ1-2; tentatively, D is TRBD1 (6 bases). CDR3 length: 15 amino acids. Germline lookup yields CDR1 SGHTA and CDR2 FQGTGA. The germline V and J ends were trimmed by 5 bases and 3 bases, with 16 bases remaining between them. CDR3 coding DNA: TGTGCCAGCAGCCCGGGGGGGGCCATCGACTATGGCTACACCTTC. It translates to CASSPGGAIDYGYTF.

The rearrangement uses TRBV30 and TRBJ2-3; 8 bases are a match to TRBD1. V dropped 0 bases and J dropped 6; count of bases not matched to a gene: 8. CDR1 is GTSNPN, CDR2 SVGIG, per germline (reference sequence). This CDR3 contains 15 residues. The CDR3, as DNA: TGTGCCTGGAGTGTAAGAGGCAGGGGGCCGGATACGCAGTATTTT. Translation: CAWSVRGRGPDTQYF. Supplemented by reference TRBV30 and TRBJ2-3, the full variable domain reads SQTIHQWPATLVQPVGSPLSLECTVEGTSNPNLYWYRQAAGRGLQLLFYSVGIGQISSEVPQNLSASRPQDRQFILSSKKLLLSDSGFYLCAWSVRGRGPDTQYFGPGTRLTVL.

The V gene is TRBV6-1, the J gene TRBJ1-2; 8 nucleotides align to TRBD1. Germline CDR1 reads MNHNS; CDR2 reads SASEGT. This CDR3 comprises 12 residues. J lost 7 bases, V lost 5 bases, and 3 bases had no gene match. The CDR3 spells CASSTGGTGYTF. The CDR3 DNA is TGTGCCAGCAGTACAGGGGGGACTGGCTACACCTTC.

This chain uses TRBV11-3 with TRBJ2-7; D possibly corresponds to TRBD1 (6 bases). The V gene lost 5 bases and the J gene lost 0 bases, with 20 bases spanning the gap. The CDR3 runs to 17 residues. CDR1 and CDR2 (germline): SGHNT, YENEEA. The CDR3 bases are TGTGCCAGCAGCGCCAGACAGGCGTTCTCAGTCTCCTACGAGCAGTACTTC. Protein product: CASSARQAFSVSYEQYF. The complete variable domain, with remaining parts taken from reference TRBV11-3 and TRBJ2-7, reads EAGVVQSPRYKIIEKKQPVAFWCNPISGHNTLYWYLQNLGQGPELLIRYENEEAVDDSQLPKDRFSAERLKGVDSTLKIQPAELGDSAVYLCASSARQAFSVSYEQYFGPGTRLTVT.

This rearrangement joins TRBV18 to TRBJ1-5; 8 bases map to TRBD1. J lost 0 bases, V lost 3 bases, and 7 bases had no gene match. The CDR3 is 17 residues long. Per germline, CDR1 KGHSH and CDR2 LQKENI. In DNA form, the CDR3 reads TGTGCCAGCTCACCGCGCCCGGGACAGGATAGCAATCAGCCCCAGCATTTT. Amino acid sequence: CASSPRPGQDSNQPQHF. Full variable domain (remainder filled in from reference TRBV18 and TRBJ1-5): NAGVMQNPRHLVRRRGQEARLRCSPMKGHSHVYWYRQLPEEGLKFMVYLQKENIIDESGMPKERFSAEFPKEGPSILRIQQVVRGDSAAYFCASSPRPGQDSNQPQHFGDGTRLSIL.

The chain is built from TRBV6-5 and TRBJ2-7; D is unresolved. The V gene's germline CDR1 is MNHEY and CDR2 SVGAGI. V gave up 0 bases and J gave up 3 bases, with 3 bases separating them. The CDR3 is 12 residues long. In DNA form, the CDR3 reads TGTGCCAGCAGTTACTCCAACTACGAGCAGTACTTC. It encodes CASSYSNYEQYF.

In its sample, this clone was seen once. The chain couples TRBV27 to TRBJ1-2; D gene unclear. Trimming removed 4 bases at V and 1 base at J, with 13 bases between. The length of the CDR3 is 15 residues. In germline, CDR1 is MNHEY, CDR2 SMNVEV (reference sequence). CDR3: CASSSYSTINYGYTF. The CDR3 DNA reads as TGTGCCAGCAGTTCCTATTCAACTATTAACTATGGCTACACCTTC.

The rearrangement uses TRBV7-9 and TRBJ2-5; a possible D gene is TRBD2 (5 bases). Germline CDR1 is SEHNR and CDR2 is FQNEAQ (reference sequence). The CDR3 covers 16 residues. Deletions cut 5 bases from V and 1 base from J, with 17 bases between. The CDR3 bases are TGTGCCAGCAGCCCCTTTGCCAGGAGCGGCCAAGAGACCCAGTACTTC. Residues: CASSPFARSGQETQYF.

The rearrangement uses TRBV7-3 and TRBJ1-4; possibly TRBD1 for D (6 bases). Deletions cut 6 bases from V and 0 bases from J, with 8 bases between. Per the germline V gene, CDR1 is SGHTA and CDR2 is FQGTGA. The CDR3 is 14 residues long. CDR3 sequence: CASSRQATNEKLFF. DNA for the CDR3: TGTGCCAGCAGTCGACAGGCAACTAATGAAAAACTGTTTTTT.

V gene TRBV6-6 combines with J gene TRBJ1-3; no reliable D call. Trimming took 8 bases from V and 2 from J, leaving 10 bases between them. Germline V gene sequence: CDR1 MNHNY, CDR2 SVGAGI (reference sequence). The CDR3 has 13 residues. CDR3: CASSSLAGNTIYF. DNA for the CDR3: TGTGCCAGCTCCTCCCTTGCTGGAAACACCATATATTTT.

The CDR3 bases are TGTGCCTGGAGTCCAACAGGGGTGAATGAAAAACTGTTTTTT. Translating it yields CAWSPTGVNEKLFF. The chain is built from TRBV30 and TRBJ1-4, with 7 bases lining up with TRBD1. Germline-derived CDR1 and CDR2 are GTSNPN and SVGIG (reference sequence). The V gene end was trimmed by 2 bases and the J gene end by 5 bases; junction bases not matched to a gene: 5. CDR3 length: 14 amino acids.

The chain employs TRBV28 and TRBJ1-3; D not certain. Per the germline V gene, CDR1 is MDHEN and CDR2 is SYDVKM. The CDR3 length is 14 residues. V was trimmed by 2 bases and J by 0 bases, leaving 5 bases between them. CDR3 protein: CASSLQDSGNTIYF. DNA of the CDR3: TGTGCCAGCAGTTTACAGGACTCTGGAAACACCATATATTTT. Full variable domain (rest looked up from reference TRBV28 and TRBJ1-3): DVKVTQSSRYLVKRTGEKVFLECVQDMDHENMFWYRQDPGLGLRLIYFSYDVKMKEKGDIPEGYSVSREKKERFSLILESASTNQTSMYLCASSLQDSGNTIYFGEGSWLTVV.

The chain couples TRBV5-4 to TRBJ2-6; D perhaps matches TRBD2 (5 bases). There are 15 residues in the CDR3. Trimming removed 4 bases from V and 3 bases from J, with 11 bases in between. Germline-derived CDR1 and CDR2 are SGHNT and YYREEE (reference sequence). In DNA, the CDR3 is TGTGCCAGCAGCGGGCGGGTGGTTGGGGCCAACGTCCTGACTTTC. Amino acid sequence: CASSGRVVGANVLTF.

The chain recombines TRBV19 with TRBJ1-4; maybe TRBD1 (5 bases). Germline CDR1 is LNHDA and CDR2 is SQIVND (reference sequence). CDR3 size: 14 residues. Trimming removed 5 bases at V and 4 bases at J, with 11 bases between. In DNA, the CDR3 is TGTGCCAGTAGTCCAGGGTTTAATAATGAAAAACTGTTTTTT. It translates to CASSPGFNNEKLFF.

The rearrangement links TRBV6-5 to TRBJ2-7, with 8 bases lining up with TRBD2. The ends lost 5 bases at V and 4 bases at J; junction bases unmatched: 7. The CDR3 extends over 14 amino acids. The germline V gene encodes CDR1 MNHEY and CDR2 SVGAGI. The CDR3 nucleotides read TGTGCCAGCAGTCCTCCCGGGGGGGTGTACGAGCAGTACTTC. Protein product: CASSPPGGVYEQYF.

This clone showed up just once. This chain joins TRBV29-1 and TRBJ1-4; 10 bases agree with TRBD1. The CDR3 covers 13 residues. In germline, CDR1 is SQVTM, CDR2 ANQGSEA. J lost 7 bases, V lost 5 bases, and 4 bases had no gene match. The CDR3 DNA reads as TGCAGCGTTCCGGGACAGGGGATTGAAAAACTGTTTTTT. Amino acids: CSVPGQGIEKLFF.

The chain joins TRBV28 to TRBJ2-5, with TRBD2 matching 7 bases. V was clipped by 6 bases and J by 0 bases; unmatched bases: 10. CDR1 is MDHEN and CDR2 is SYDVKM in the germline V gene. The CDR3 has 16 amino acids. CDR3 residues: CASRRSLADYQETQYF. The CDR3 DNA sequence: TGTGCCAGCAGACGATCTCTAGCGGATTACCAAGAGACCCAGTACTTC.

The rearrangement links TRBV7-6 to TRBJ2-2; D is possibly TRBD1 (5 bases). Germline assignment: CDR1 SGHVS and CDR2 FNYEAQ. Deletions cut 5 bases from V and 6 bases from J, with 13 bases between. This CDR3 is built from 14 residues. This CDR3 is CASSMLQGAGELFF. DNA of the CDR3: TGTGCCAGCAGCATGTTGCAGGGTGCCGGGGAGCTGTTTTTT.

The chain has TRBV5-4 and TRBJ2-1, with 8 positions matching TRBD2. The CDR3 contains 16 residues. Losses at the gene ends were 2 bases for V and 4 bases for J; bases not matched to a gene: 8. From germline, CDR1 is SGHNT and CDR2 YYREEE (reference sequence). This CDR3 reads CASSFGSGGKYNEQFF. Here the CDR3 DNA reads TGTGCCAGCAGCTTCGGGTCGGGAGGGAAATACAATGAGCAGTTCTTC.

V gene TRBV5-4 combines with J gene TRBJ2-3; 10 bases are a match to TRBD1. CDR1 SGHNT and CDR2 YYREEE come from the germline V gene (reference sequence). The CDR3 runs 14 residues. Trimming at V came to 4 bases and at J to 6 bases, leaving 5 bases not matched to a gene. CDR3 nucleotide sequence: TGTGCCAGCAGCGTAGGGACAGGGGTTGATACGCAGTATTTT. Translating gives CASSVGTGVDTQYF.

The CDR3 here is CASSGTSGRLDTQYF. The CDR3 DNA reads as TGCGCCAGCAGTGGGACTAGCGGGAGGCTGGATACGCAGTATTTT. The V and J genes are TRBV10-1 and TRBJ2-3; 14 bases are a match to TRBD2. This CDR3 spans 15 amino acids. CDR1 WNHNN and CDR2 SYGVQD come from the germline V gene (reference sequence). Trimming took 4 bases from V and 6 from J; bases not matched to a gene: 3.